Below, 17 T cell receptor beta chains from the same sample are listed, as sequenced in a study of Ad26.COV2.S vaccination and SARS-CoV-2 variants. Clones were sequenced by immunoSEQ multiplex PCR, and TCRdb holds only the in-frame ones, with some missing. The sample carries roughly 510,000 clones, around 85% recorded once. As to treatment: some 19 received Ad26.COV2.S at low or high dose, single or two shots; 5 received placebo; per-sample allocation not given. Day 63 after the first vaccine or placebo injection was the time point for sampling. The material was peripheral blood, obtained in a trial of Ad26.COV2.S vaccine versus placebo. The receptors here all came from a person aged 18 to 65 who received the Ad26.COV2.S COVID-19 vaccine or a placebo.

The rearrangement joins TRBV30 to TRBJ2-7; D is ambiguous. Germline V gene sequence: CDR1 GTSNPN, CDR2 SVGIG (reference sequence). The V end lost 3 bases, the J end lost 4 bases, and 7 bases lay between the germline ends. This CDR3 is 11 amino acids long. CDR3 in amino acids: CAWRTKYEQYF. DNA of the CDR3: TGTGCCTGGAGAACTAAATACGAGCAGTACTTC.

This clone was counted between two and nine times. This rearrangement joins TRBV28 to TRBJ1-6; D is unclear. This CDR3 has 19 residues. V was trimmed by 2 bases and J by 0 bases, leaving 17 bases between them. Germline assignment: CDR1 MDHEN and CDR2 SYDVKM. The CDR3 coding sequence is TGTGCCAGCAGTTTAAGGGTTTCAGGAGCGAGCTCCTATAATTCACCCCTCCACTTT. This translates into CASSLRVSGASSYNSPLHF. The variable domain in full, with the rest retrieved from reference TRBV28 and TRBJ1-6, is DVKVTQSSRYLVKRTGEKVFLECVQDMDHENMFWYRQDPGLGLRLIYFSYDVKMKEKGDIPEGYSVSREKKERFSLILESASTNQTSMYLCASSLRVSGASSYNSPLHFGNGTRLTVT.

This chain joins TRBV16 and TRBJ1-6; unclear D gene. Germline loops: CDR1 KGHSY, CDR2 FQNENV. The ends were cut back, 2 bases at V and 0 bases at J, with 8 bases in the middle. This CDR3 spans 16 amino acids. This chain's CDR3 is CASSQIVSSYNSPLHF. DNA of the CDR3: TGTGCCAGCAGCCAAATAGTGAGCTCCTATAATTCACCCCTCCACTTT.

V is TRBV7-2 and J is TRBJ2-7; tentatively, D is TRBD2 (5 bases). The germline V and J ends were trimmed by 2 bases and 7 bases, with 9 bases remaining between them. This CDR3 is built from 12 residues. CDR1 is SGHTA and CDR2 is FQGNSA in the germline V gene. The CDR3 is CASSLTRVEQYF. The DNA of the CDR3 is TGTGCCAGCAGCTTAACGCGGGTGGAGCAGTACTTC.

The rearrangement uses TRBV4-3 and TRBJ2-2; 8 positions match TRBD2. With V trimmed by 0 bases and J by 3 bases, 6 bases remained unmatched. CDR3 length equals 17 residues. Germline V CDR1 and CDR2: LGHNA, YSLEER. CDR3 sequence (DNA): TGCGCCAGCAGCCAAGACTCGGGAGGGCCGCACACCGGGGAGCTGTTTTTT. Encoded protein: CASSQDSGGPHTGELFF.

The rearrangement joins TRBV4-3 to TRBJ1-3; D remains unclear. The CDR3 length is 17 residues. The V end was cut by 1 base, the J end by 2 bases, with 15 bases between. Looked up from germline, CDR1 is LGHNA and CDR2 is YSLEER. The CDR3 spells CASSQGGTSRTGNTIYF. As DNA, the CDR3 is TGCGCCAGCAGCCAAGGGGGTACATCACGAACTGGAAACACCATATATTTT.

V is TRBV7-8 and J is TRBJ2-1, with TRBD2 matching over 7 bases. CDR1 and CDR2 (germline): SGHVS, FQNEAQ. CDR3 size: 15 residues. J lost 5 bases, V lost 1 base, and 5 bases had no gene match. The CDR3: CASSLDSGTHNEQFF. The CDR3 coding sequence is TGTGCCAGCAGCTTAGACAGCGGGACCCACAATGAGCAGTTCTTC.

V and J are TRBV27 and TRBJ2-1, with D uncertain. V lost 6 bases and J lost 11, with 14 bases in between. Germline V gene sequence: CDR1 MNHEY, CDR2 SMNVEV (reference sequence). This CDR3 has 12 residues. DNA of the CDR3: TGTGCCAGCAGGGCTAAGGGCCCCCAGCAGTTCTTC. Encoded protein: CASRAKGPQQFF.

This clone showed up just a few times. The CDR3 nucleotides read TGTGCCAGTAGTTCAACACCGGGACAGATGGGTGGCTACACCTTC. As protein: CASSSTPGQMGGYTF. The chain is built from TRBV19 and TRBJ1-2; TRBD1 aligns across 7 bases. The trim removed 5 bases at V and 7 bases at J, leaving 13 bases unmatched. Germline values: CDR1 LNHDA, CDR2 SQIVND (reference sequence). The CDR3 runs 15 residues.

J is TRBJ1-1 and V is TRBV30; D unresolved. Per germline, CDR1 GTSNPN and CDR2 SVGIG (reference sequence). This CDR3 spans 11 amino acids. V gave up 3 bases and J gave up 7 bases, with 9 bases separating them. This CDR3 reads CAWRKGLEAFF. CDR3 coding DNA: TGTGCCTGGAGAAAAGGGCTTGAAGCTTTCTTT. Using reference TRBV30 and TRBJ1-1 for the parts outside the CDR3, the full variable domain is SQTIHQWPATLVQPVGSPLSLECTVEGTSNPNLYWYRQAAGRGLQLLFYSVGIGQISSEVPQNLSASRPQDRQFILSSKKLLLSDSGFYLCAWRKGLEAFFGQGTRLTVV.

For the CDR3, the DNA is TGCAGTGCTCAAGGGGGCCCCTGGCAGTACTTC. Its translation: CSAQGGPWQYF. This chain uses TRBV20-1 with TRBJ2-7; 7 positions match TRBD1. The junction had 7 bases not matched to a gene; V was cut back by 5 bases and J by 9 bases. This CDR3 comprises 11 residues. Per the germline V gene, CDR1 is DFQATT and CDR2 is SNEGSKA (reference sequence).

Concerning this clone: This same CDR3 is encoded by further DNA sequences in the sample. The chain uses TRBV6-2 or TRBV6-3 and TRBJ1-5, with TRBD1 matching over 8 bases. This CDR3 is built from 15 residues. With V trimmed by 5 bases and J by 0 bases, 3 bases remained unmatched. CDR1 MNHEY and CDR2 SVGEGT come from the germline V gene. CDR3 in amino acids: CASSRTGNSNQPQHF. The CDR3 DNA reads TGTGCCAGCAGTCGGACAGGGAATAGCAATCAGCCCCAGCATTTT.

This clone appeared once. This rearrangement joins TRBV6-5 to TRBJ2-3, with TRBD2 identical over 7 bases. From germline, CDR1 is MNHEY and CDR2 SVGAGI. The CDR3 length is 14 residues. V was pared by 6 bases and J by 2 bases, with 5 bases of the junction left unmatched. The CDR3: CASSPGGATDTQYF. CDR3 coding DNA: TGTGCCAGCAGCCCGGGAGGAGCCACAGATACGCAGTATTTT.

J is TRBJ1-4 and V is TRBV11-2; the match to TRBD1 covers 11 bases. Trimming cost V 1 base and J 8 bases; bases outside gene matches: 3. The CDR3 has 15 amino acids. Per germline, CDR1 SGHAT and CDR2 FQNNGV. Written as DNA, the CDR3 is TGTGCCAGCAGCTTAGGGGACAGGGGGGACGAAAAACTGTTTTTT. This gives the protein CASSLGDRGDEKLFF. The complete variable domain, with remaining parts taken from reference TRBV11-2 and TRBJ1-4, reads EAGVAQSPRYKIIEKRQSVAFWCNPISGHATLYWYQQILGQGPKLLIQFQNNGVVDDSQLPKDRFSAERLKGVDSTLKIQPAKLEDSAVYLCASSLGDRGDEKLFFGSGTQLSVL.

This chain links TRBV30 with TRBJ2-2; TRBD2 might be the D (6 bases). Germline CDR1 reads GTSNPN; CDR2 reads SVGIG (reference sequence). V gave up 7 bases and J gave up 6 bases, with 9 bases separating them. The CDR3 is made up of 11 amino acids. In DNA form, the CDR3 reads TGTGCCTTGGAGCGGGCCGGGGAGCTGTTTTTT. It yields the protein CALERAGELFF. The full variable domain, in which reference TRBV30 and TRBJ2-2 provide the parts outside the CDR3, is SQTIHQWPATLVQPVGSPLSLECTVEGTSNPNLYWYRQAAGRGLQLLFYSVGIGQISSEVPQNLSASRPQDRQFILSSKKLLLSDSGFYLCALERAGELFFGEGSRLTVL.

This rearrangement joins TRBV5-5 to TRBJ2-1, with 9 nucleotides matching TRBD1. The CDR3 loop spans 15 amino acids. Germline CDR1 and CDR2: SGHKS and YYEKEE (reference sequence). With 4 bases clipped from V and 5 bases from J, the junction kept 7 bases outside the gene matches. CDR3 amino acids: CASSGGTGTNNEQFF. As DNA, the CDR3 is TGTGCCAGCAGCGGCGGGACAGGGACGAACAATGAGCAGTTCTTC.

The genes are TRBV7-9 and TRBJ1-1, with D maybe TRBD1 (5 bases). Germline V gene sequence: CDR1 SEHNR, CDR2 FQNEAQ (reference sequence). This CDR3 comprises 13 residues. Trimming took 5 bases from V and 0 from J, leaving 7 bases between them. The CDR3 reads CASSPGMNTEAFF. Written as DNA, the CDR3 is TGTGCCAGCAGCCCAGGGATGAACACTGAAGCTTTCTTT.